This passage covers 17 T cell receptor beta chains from one sample sequenced in a study of spatial heterogeneity in lung cancer. Time point in this sample: sample taken at primary tumor resection. Sequencing covered unsorted whole RNA taken from tumor, nontumor lung or frozen PBMC. TCRdb reprocessed the 5' RACE reads via MiXCR and lists one record per CDR3 protein. Among tens of thousands of distinct CDR3 sequences listed, around 12% were seen once. The source material was PBMCs, sampled at surgery. These receptors came from a male donor with early-stage non-small cell lung cancer.

This clonotype was seen only a few times. This chain joins TRBV5-1 and TRBJ2-2; 8 nucleotides agree with TRBD1. This CDR3 has 14 residues. The junction had 5 bases not matched to a gene; V was cut back by 3 bases and J by 7 bases. From germline, CDR1 is SGHRS and CDR2 YFSETQ. This CDR3 reads CASSSGQDHGELFF. The CDR3 DNA sequence: TGCGCCAGCAGCTCGGGACAGGACCACGGGGAGCTGTTTTTT.

V is TRBV5-1 and J is TRBJ1-2, with TRBD1 matching 10 bases. The CDR3 runs 16 residues. Germline V gives CDR1 SGHRS, CDR2 YFSETQ. V lost 3 bases and J lost 3; bases outside the gene matches: 8. The chain's CDR3 is CASSSDRGFSDYGYTF. The CDR3 coding sequence is TGCGCCAGCAGCTCGGACAGGGGGTTCAGTGACTATGGCTACACCTTC.

This clonotype was detected ten times or more. This chain links TRBV2 with TRBJ2-3; maybe TRBD2 (7 bases). V was trimmed by 3 bases and J by 6 bases, leaving 16 bases between them. The CDR3 spans 15 residues. Germline lookup yields CDR1 SNHLY and CDR2 FYNNEI. The CDR3 coding sequence is TGTGCCAGCAGTGAGATCAGGGGAGCGGGGGATACGCAGTATTTT. Translation: CASSEIRGAGDTQYF.

This clonotype has a handful of counts. The CDR3 DNA sequence: TGTGCCAGCAGCTTGACTGGGATAGCGGGAGGGGAGACCCAGTACTTC. It translates to CASSLTGIAGGETQYF. The chain joins TRBV7-3 to TRBJ2-5, with 11 positions matching TRBD2. Looked up from germline, CDR1 is SGHTA and CDR2 is FQGTGA. The CDR3 runs 16 residues. V gave up 3 bases and J gave up 5 bases; unmatched junction bases: 8.

In this sample, this clonotype turned up a few times. The CDR3 reads CASSSPFGVQDAGELFF. DNA for the CDR3: TGTGCCAGCAGCTCCCCGTTTGGGGTCCAGGACGCCGGGGAGCTGTTTTTT. J is TRBJ2-2 and V is TRBV11-3, with no clear D. V gave up 4 bases and J gave up 6 bases, with 21 bases separating them. The CDR3 has 17 amino acids. The V gene's germline CDR1 is SGHNT and CDR2 YENEEA.

The rearrangement links TRBV9 to TRBJ2-1, with 11 bases matching TRBD2. Germline V gene lookup returns CDR1 SGDLS and CDR2 YYNGEE. This CDR3 spans 16 amino acids. Trimming removed 3 bases from V and 4 bases from J; junction bases left unmatched: 6. CDR3 nucleotide sequence: TGTGCCAGCAGCGCCCAGGGACTAGCGGTTTACAATGAGCAGTTCTTC. Its translation is CASSAQGLAVYNEQFF.

The chain employs TRBV11-2 and TRBJ2-5; 8 nucleotides match TRBD2. Per germline, CDR1 SGHAT and CDR2 FQNNGV. This CDR3 comprises 14 residues. Trimming cost V 1 base and J 7 bases; bases outside gene matches: 5. The CDR3 sequence is CASSLAGGLATQYF. DNA for the CDR3: TGTGCCAGCAGCTTAGCGGGAGGGCTGGCGACCCAGTACTTC. The variable domain in full, completed from reference TRBV11-2 and TRBJ2-5, reads EAGVAQSPRYKIIEKRQSVAFWCNPISGHATLYWYQQILGQGPKLLIQFQNNGVVDDSQLPKDRFSAERLKGVDSTLKIQPAKLEDSAVYLCASSLAGGLATQYFGPGTRLLVL.

This chain links TRBV29-1 with TRBJ2-5; D gene uncertain. The CDR3 loop spans 12 amino acids. The germline CDR1 and CDR2 sequences are SQVTM and ANQGSEA. With 2 bases removed from V and 5 bases from J, the gap between germline ends came to 9 bases. The DNA of the CDR3 is TGCAGCGTTGAATTTACCCGGGAGACCCAGTACTTC. It encodes CSVEFTRETQYF.

The chain uses TRBV19 and TRBJ2-1; maybe TRBD2 (6 bases). This CDR3 is 17 amino acids long. Trimming took off 6 bases at V and 4 bases at J, with 22 bases between the two ends. Germline CDR1 reads LNHDA; CDR2 reads SQIVND (reference sequence). The CDR3 DNA reads as TGTGCCAGTAGATATAGAGGAGGAGCGGGTTCTTACAATGAGCAGTTCTTC. It is translated as CASRYRGGAGSYNEQFF. Drawing the rest from reference TRBV19 and TRBJ2-1, the complete variable domain is DGGITQSPKYLFRKEGQNVTLSCEQNLNHDAMYWYRQDPGQGLRLIYYSQIVNDFQKGDIAEGYSVSREKKESFPLTVTSAQKNPTAFYLCASRYRGGAGSYNEQFFGPGTRLTVL.

Many counts were recorded for this clonotype. The chain couples TRBV7-9 to TRBJ1-5; D is ambiguous. From germline, CDR1 is SEHNR and CDR2 FQNEAQ (reference sequence). This CDR3 region has 12 residues. V was cut by 2 bases and J by 3 bases, with 2 bases left in between. The CDR3 nucleotides are TGTGCCAGCAGCTTAAACAATCAGCCCCAGCATTTT. Encoded protein: CASSLNNQPQHF.

This clonotype was seen only a few times. Here the CDR3 reads CSARSGGRGEQYF. The CDR3 bases are TGCAGTGCTAGATCAGGGGGAAGAGGCGAGCAGTACTTC. V gene TRBV20-1 combines with J gene TRBJ2-7; TRBD1 aligns across 7 bases. With V trimmed by 2 bases and J by 6 bases, 7 bases remained unmatched. The germline CDR1 and CDR2 sequences are DFQATT and SNEGSKA (reference sequence). The CDR3 loop spans 13 amino acids.

A few counts support this clonotype. This rearrangement joins TRBV3-1 to TRBJ1-5, with 7 bases identical to TRBD1. Per germline, CDR1 LGHDT and CDR2 YNNKEL (reference sequence). This CDR3 comprises 14 residues. Unmatched junction bases numbered 4, after V lost 3 bases and J lost 5 bases. The CDR3 region is CASSQGDRYQPQHF. As DNA, the CDR3 is TGTGCCAGCAGCCAGGGGGACAGATATCAGCCCCAGCATTTT.

This clonotype has just a few counts. The J gene is TRBJ2-2, the V gene TRBV28; D may be TRBD1 (7 bases). The CDR3 covers 16 residues. The germline V gene has CDR1 MDHEN and CDR2 SYDVKM. V lost 6 bases and J lost 4, with 18 bases in between. The CDR3 nucleotides are TGTGCCAGCAGCCGCCGCGGGACAGTGCTCACCGGGGAGCTGTTTTTT. It specifies CASSRRGTVLTGELFF.

This clonotype was found once. The chain couples TRBV29-1 to TRBJ2-1; D not certain. The CDR3 consists of 14 residues. Looked up from germline, CDR1 is SQVTM and CDR2 is ANQGSEA. The V end lost 1 base, the J end lost 5 bases, and 12 bases lay between the germline ends. CDR3 region: CSVEGSIAHNEQFF. In DNA, the CDR3 is TGCAGCGTTGAAGGTTCCATCGCGCACAATGAGCAGTTCTTC.

This clonotype appeared a few times. V usage is TRBV12-3 or TRBV12-4 and J usage is TRBJ1-2; perhaps TRBD1 as D (5 bases). The CDR3 length is 13 residues. V lost 3 bases and J 8 bases, leaving 13 bases between the germline ends. The CDR3 spells CASSFPQGYGYTF. In DNA form, the CDR3 reads TGTGCCAGCAGTTTCCCCCAGGGATACGGCTACACCTTC.

This clonotype was seen a few times. The rearrangement uses TRBV19 and TRBJ2-2, with 8 bases aligning to TRBD2. After removal of 3 bases from V and 4 bases from J, the junction contained 7 bases not matched to a gene. This CDR3 has 16 residues. Germline CDR1 reads LNHDA; CDR2 reads SQIVND (reference sequence). CDR3: CASSISAGGRTGELFF. CDR3 sequence (DNA): TGTGCCAGTAGTATCTCCGCGGGAGGCCGCACCGGGGAGCTGTTTTTT.

This clonotype was counted between two and nine times. The V and J genes are TRBV5-1 and TRBJ2-7, with a possible D match to TRBD2 (7 bases). With 4 bases removed from V and 1 base from J, the gap between germline ends came to 12 bases. Germline values: CDR1 SGHRS, CDR2 YFSETQ. This CDR3 spans 14 amino acids. The CDR3 spells CASSPGGTSYEQYF. The DNA of the CDR3 is TGCGCCAGCAGCCCGGGGGGCACTTCCTACGAGCAGTACTTC.